This T cell receptor beta chain was sequenced in a study of cytomegalovirus exposure and HLA in healthy donors. Germline V gene sequence: CDR1 SGHTA, CDR2 FQGNSA. Trimming shortened V by 6 bases and J by 1 base, and 14 bases separated the two germline ends. This CDR3 contains 15 residues. The data were produced by immunoSEQ multiplex PCR, yet TCRdb's version contains in-frame clones alone and is incomplete. The sample has just over 65,000 clones; around 97% are singletons. This receptor was taken from a woman between 18 and 29 years old in good health and CMV-seropositive. The rearrangement joins TRBV7-2 to TRBJ2-3, with D maybe TRBD2 (6 bases). Sequenced: PBMCs. CDR3 sequence reads: CASSLVAARTDTQYF. DNA of the CDR3: TGTGCCAGCAGTCTCGTAGCGGCCCGCACAGATACGCAGTATTTT.